Here is one TCR beta chain with its context. Assay used: immunoSEQ multiplex PCR; TCRdb lists only in-frame clones, some missing. The data contain about 75,000 clones, 80% to 90% of them singletons. This CDR3 has 13 residues. Trimming removed 6 bases at V and 4 bases at J, with 12 bases between. Germline V CDR1 and CDR2: LNHNV, YYDKDF (reference sequence). The sample comes from a study of T cell changes during pregnancy in multiple sclerosis. This clonotype was obtained from a female donor in good health, enrolled as a control in a pregnancy study. The V gene is TRBV15, the J gene TRBJ1-2, with D perhaps TRBD1 (6 bases). Sequencing was performed on peripheral blood, taken in the first trimester of pregnancy. CDR3 DNA: TGTGCCACCAGTCCAGGGGTGGGCTATGGCTACACCTTC. It encodes CATSPGVGYGYTF.